Listed here are 5 T cell receptor beta chains from one sample, sequenced in a study of identical twins. MiXCR, applied by TCRdb to the 5' RACE reads, yields one record per CDR3 protein. The profile shows about 530,000 distinct CDR3 sequences, about a fifth of them singletons. The data also belong to a second study, concerning yellow fever vaccine responses in identical twins.

Input material: CD4+ T cells sorted from blood. The receptors originated from a woman in her late teens or twenties in good health.

This clonotype occurred a few times. CDR3 sequence: CASSQSSLGGYGYTF. The DNA of the CDR3 is TGTGCCAGCAGCCAATCAAGCCTAGGAGGCTATGGCTACACCTTC. The genes are TRBV3-1 and TRBJ1-2; D is unclear. The CDR3 is 15 residues long. The germline V gene has CDR1 LGHDT and CDR2 YNNKEL (reference sequence). With 2 bases removed from V and 4 bases from J, the gap between germline ends came to 14 bases.

This clonotype was counted between two and nine times. The rearrangement uses TRBV5-6 and TRBJ2-7; TRBD1 is a possible D gene (5 bases). Germline V CDR1 and CDR2: SGHDT, YYEEEE. The CDR3 is 16 residues long. Trimming shortened V by 2 bases and J by 6 bases, and 21 bases separated the two germline ends. This chain's CDR3 is CASSFVGASVIREQYF. CDR3 nucleotide sequence: TGTGCCAGCAGCTTTGTTGGGGCCAGCGTCATCCGCGAGCAGTACTTC.

The chain carries TRBV7-2 and TRBJ2-7; 10 bases map to TRBD2. The CDR3 contains 16 residues. Per germline, CDR1 SGHTA and CDR2 FQGNSA. After removal of 3 bases from V and 11 bases from J, the junction contained 16 bases not matched to a gene. In DNA form, the CDR3 reads TGTGCCAGCAGCTTTAGCCGCACTAGCGGGACGGATTTGAAGTACTTC. It yields the protein CASSFSRTSGTDLKYF. Together with reference TRBV7-2 and TRBJ2-7, the CDR3 gives the full variable domain: GAGVSQSPSNKVTEKGKDVELRCDPISGHTALYWYRQSLGQGLEFLIYFQGNSAPDKSGLPSDRFSAERTGGSVSTLTIQRTQQEDSAVYLCASSFSRTSGTDLKYFGPGTRLTVT.

The sample holds a few counts of this clonotype. This chain joins TRBV5-1 and TRBJ1-4, with a weak D call TRBD1 (6 bases). Between the trimmed V and J ends, which lost 0 bases and 8 bases, there was a span of 14 bases. The length of the CDR3 is 15 residues. Per germline, CDR1 SGHRS and CDR2 YFSETQ. In nucleotides, the CDR3 is TGCGCCAGCAGCTTGGATACAGGGTCAGGCGAAAAACTGTTTTTT. Its protein product is CASSLDTGSGEKLFF.

This clonotype turned up a few times. V and J are TRBV29-1 and TRBJ2-3; no reliable D call. Deletions cut 3 bases from V and 6 bases from J, with 13 bases between. The germline V gene encodes CDR1 SQVTM and CDR2 ANQGSEA. The CDR3 has 13 residues. The CDR3 nucleotides read TGCAGCGTTGAGAAAGGGATGGGGGATACGCAGTATTTT. Translating it yields CSVEKGMGDTQYF.